The clone carrying this T cell receptor beta chain was counted a single time. Its antigen remains unknown. The data belong to a study of OX40 agonist ivuxolimab in advanced cancers. Study-level findings and limits: In a subset of nonresponders, normalized T-cell clonal expansion was also low.

Assay: immunoSEQ multiplex PCR; the TCRdb copy retains only in-frame clones and omits some. The data show 92,000 or so clones, roughly 80% seen once. This CDR3 contains 14 residues. Germline V gene lookup returns CDR1 ENHRY and CDR2 SYGVKD. V gave up 2 bases and J gave up 2 bases, with 10 bases separating them. Sequences were derived from CD4+ or CD8+ T cells sorted from blood, sampled in a trial of the OX40 agonist ivuxolimab. The chain employs TRBV10-3 and TRBJ2-7; D gene ambiguous. This clonotype was obtained from an adult with an advanced solid tumor such as melanoma, head and neck, liver or kidney cancer. Here the CDR3 reads CAISEHLKTYEQYF. The CDR3 DNA follows: TGTGCCATCAGTGAGCATTTAAAGACCTACGAGCAGTACTTC.